The entry that follows covers one T cell receptor (beta chain) sequence. Its antigen is not known. Germline values: CDR1 MNHEY, CDR2 SMNVEV (reference sequence). With V trimmed by 6 bases and J by 6 bases, 13 bases remained unmatched. The CDR3 extends over 15 amino acids. With 60 Vbeta and 13 Jbeta primers, the PCR was carried out. TCRdb's copy holds only in-frame clones and misses some; the assay was immunoSEQ multiplex PCR. The table has some 130,000 clones, 72% seen once. These data come from a study of cytomegalovirus exposure and HLA in healthy donors. General study points: Earlier analysis found most TCR beta V segments productive about 87% or about 30% of the time. Later findings reportedly placed an Asian-associated ancestry cluster below the approximately 670-donor mean for N-insertions. Later analysis revealed greater clonal expansion in HLA-associated TCR beta chains than in equally common others.

Sequenced input: PBMCs. The chain has TRBV27 and TRBJ1-2, with 7 bases lining up with TRBD1. This TCR derives from a man aged 50-59 years in good health and CMV-seropositive. CDR3 loop: CASRTNPPTGNGYTF. The CDR3 nucleotides read TGTGCCAGCAGAACCAATCCCCCGACAGGGAATGGCTACACCTTC.